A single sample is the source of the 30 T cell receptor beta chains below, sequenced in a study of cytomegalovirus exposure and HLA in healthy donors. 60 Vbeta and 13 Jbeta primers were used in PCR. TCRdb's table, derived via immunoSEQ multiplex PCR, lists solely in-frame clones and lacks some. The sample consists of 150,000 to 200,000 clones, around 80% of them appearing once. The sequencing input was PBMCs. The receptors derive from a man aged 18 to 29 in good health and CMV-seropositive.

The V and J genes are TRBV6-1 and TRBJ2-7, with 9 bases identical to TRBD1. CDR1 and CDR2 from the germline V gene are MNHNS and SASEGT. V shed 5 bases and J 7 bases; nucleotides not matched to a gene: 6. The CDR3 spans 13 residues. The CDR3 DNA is TGTGCCAGCAGTTGGGACAGGGTAAGGGAGCAGTACTTC. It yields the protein CASSWDRVREQYF.

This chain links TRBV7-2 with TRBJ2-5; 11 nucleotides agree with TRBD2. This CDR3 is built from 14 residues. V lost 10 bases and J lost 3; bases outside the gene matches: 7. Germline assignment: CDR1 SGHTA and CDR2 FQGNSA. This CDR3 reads CATKGLAVEETQYF. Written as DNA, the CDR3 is TGTGCCACGAAGGGACTAGCGGTTGAAGAGACCCAGTACTTC.

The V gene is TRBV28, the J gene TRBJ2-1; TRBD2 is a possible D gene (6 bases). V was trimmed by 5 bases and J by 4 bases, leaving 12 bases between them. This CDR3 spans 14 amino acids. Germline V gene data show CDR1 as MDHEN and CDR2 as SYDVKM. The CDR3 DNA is TGTGCCAGCAGTCCCGGACTACAGTACAATGAGCAGTTCTTC. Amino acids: CASSPGLQYNEQFF.

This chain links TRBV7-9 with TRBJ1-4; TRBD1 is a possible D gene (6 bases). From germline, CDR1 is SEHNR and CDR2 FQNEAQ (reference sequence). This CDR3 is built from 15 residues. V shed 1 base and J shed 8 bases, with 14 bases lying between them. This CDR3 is CASSLVGRGHEKLFF. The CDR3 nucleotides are TGTGCCAGCAGCTTAGTGGGCAGGGGACACGAAAAACTGTTTTTT.

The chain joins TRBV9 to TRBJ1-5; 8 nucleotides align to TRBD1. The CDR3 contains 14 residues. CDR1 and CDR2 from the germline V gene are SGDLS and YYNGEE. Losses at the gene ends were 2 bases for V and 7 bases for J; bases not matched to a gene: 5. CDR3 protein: CASSVSGGGQPQHF. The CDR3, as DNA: TGTGCCAGCAGCGTTTCAGGGGGCGGGCAGCCCCAGCATTTT.

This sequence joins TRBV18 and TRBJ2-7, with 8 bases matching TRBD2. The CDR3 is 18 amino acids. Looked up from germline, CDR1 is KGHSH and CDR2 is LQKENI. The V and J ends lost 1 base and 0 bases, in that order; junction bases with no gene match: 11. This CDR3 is CASSPLAGGTTISYEQYF. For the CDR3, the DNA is TGTGCCAGCTCACCACTGGCGGGAGGTACTACCATCTCCTACGAGCAGTACTTC.

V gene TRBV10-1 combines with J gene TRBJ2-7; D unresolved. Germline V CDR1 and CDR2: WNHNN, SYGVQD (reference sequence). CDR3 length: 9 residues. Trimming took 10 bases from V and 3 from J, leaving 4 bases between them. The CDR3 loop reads CATYYEQYF. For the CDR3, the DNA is TGCGCCACCTACTACGAGCAGTACTTC.

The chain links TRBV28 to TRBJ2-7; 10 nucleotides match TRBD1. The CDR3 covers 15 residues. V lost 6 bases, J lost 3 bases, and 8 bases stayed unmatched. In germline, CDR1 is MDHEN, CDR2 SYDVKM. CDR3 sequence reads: CASSPIGTGDYEQYF. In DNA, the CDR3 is TGTGCCAGCAGCCCCATCGGGACAGGGGACTACGAGCAGTACTTC.

The CDR3 here is CASRTLGEAGSYEQYF. The CDR3 DNA sequence: TGTGCCAGCAGAACTCTTGGGGAGGCCGGTTCCTACGAGCAGTACTTC. The chain recombines TRBV27 with TRBJ2-7; TRBD2 is a possible D gene (6 bases). V gave up 6 bases and J gave up 1 base, with 19 bases separating them. The CDR3 is 16 residues long. From germline, CDR1 is MNHEY and CDR2 SMNVEV (reference sequence).

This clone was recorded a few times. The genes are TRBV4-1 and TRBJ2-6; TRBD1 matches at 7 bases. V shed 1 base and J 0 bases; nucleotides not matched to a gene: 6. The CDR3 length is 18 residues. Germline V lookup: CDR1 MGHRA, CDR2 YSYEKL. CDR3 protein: CASSQVGTASSGANVLTF. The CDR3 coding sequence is TGCGCCAGCAGCCAAGTTGGGACAGCGAGCTCTGGGGCCAACGTCCTGACTTTC.

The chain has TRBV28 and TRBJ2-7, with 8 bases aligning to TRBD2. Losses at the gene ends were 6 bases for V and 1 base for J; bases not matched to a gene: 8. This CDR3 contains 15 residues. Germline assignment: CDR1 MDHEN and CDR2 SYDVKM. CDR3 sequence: CASRPTGTRSYEQYF. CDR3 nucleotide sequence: TGTGCCAGCAGGCCAACCGGGACTAGGTCCTACGAGCAGTACTTC.

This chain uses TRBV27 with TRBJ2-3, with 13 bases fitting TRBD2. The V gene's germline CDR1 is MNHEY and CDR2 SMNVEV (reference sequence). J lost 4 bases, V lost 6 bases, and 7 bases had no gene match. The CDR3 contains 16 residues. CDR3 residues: CASRPKLAGGADTQYF. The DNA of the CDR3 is TGTGCCAGCAGACCCAAACTAGCGGGAGGGGCAGATACGCAGTATTTT.

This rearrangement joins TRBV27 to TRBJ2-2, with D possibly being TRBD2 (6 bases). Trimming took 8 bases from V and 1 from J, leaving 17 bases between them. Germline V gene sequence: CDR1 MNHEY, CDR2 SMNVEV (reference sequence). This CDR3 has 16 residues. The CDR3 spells CASHPGTAKNTGELFF. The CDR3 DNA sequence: TGTGCCAGCCACCCGGGGACTGCCAAGAACACCGGGGAGCTGTTTTTT.

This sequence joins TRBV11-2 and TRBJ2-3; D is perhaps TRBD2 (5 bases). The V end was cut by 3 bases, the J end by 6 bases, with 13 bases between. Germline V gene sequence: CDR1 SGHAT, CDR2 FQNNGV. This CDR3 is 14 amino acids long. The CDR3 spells CASSFDSTGDTQYF. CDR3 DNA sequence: TGTGCCAGCAGCTTTGATTCAACGGGGGATACGCAGTATTTT.

The CDR3 coding sequence is TGTGCCAGCAGCGTCCCGGGACAGATTAATGAAAAACTGTTTTTT. This sequence encodes CASSVPGQINEKLFF. V gene TRBV9 combines with J gene TRBJ1-4, with 7 bases aligning to TRBD1. The germline gives CDR1 SGDLS, CDR2 YYNGEE. The V gene end was trimmed by 2 bases and the J gene end by 4 bases; junction bases not matched to a gene: 5. This CDR3 has 15 residues.

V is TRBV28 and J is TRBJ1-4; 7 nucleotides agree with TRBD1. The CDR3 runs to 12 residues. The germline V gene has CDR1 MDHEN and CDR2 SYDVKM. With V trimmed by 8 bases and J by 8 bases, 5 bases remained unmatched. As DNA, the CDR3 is TGTGCCAGCCGGACAGGTCGCGAAAAACTGTTTTTT. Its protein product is CASRTGREKLFF.

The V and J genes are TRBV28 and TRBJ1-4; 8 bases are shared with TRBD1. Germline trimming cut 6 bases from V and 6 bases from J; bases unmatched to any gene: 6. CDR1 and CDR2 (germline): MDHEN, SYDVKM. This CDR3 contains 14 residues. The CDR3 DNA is TGTGCCAGCAGGTCAGGGGGCACCGATGAAAAACTGTTTTTT. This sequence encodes CASRSGGTDEKLFF.

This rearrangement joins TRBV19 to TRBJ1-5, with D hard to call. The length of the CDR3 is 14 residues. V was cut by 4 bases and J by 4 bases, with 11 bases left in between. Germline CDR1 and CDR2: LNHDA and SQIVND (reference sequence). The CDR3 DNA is TGTGCCAGTAGTAGCCTGGGGAGGAATCAGCCCCAGCATTTT. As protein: CASSSLGRNQPQHF.

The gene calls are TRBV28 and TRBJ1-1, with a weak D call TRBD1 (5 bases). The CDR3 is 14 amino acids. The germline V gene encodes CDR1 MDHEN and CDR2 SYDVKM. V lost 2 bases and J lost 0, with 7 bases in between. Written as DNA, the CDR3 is TGTGCCAGCAGTTTAATAGGGGTGAACACTGAAGCTTTCTTT. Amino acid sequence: CASSLIGVNTEAFF. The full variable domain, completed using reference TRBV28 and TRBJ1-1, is DVKVTQSSRYLVKRTGEKVFLECVQDMDHENMFWYRQDPGLGLRLIYFSYDVKMKEKGDIPEGYSVSREKKERFSLILESASTNQTSMYLCASSLIGVNTEAFFGQGTRLTVV.

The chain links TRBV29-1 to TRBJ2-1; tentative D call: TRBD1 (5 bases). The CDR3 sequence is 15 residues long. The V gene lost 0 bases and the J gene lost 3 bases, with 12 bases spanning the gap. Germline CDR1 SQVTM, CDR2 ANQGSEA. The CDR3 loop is CSVEDRWTNYNEQFF. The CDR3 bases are TGCAGCGTTGAAGACCGCTGGACAAACTACAATGAGCAGTTCTTC.

For the CDR3, the DNA is TGTGCCAGCAGCGCGCCTCGGGGGTACGCTGGGGCCAACGTCCTGACTTTC. It specifies CASSAPRGYAGANVLTF. The chain links TRBV9 to TRBJ2-6; D may be TRBD2 (6 bases). CDR3 size: 17 residues. Germline V CDR1 and CDR2: SGDLS, YYNGEE. Trimming pared 3 bases from V and 2 bases from J, leaving 15 bases between.

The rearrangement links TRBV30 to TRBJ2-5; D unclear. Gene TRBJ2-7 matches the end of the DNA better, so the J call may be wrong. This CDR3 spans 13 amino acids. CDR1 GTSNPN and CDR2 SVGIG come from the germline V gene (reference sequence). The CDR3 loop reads CAWSVLSFREQYF. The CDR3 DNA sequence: TGTGCCTGGAGTGTACTCTCGTTCCGCGAGCAGTACTTC.

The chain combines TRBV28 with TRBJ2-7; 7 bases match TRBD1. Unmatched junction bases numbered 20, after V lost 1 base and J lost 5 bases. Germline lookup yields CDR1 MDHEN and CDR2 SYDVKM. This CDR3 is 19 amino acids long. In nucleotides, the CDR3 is TGTGCCAGCAGTTTATTTCTTGGCGTCACGGGACAGACCTTTGACGAGCAGTACTTC. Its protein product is CASSLFLGVTGQTFDEQYF.

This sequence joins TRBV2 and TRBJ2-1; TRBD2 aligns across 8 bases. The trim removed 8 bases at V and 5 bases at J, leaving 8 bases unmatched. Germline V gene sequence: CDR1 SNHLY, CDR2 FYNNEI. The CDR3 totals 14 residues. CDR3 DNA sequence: TGTGCCAGCGGACCGGGACTAGGGAACAATGAGCAGTTCTTC. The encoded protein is CASGPGLGNNEQFF. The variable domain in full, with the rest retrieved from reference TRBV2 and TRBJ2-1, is EPEVTQTPSHQVTQMGQEVILRCVPISNHLYFYWYRQILGQKVEFLVSFYNNEISEKSEIFDDQFSVERPDGSNFTLKIRSTKLEDSAMYFCASGPGLGNNEQFFGPGTRLTVL.

CDR3 residues: CASKRTGDYEQYF. The CDR3 DNA reads as TGTGCCAGCAAAAGGACAGGAGACTACGAGCAGTACTTC. This chain connects TRBV6-1 to TRBJ2-7; TRBD1 agrees at 7 bases. Trimming at V came to 7 bases and at J to 3 bases, leaving 6 bases not matched to a gene. The CDR3 length is 13 residues. CDR1 MNHNS and CDR2 SASEGT come from the germline V gene.

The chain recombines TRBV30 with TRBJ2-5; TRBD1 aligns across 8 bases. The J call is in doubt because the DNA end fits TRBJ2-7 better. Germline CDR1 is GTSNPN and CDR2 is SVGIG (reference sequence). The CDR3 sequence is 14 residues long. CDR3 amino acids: CAWSLRDRWYEQYF. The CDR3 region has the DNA TGTGCCTGGAGTTTGAGGGACAGGTGGTACGAGCAGTACTTC.

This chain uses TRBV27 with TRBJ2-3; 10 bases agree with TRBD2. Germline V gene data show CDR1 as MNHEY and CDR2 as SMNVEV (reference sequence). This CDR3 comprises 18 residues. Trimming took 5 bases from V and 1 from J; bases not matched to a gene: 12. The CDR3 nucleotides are TGTGCCAGCAGTCCCGGAGGTAGCGGGAGGCCGGGCACAGATACGCAGTATTTT. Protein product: CASSPGGSGRPGTDTQYF.

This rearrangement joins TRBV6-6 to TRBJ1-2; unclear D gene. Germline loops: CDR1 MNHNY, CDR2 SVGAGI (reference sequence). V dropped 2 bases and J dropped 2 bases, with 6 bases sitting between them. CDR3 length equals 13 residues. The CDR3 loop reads CASSYEGNYGYTF. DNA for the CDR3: TGTGCCAGCAGTTACGAGGGAAACTATGGCTACACCTTC.

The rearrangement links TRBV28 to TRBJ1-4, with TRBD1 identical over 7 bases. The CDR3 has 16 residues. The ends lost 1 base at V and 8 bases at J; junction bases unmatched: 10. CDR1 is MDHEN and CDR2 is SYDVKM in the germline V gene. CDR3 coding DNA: TGTGCCAGCAGTTTATACACAGGGGCATTAGGGGAAAAACTGTTTTTT. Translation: CASSLYTGALGEKLFF.

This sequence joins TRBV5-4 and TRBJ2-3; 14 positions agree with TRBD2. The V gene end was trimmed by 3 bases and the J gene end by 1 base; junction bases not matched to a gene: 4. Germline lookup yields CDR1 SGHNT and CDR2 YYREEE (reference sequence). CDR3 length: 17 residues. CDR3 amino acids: CASSSGTSGRGTDTQYF. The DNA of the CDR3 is TGTGCCAGCAGCTCCGGGACTAGCGGGAGAGGCACAGATACGCAGTATTTT.